One sample yielded the 8 T cell receptor beta chains listed below, sequenced in a study of blood T cell repertoires in COVID-19. Sequencing was performed with immunoSEQ multiplex PCR; in TCRdb, only in-frame clones are kept and a portion is missing. The data hold some 220,000 clones, with 80% to 85% observed a single time. Sequenced: peripheral blood. The receptors derive from a woman aged 80 or older with active or convalescent COVID-19.

The gene calls are TRBV19 and TRBJ1-2; tentative D call: TRBD1 (5 bases). This CDR3 contains 14 residues. The germline V gene encodes CDR1 LNHDA and CDR2 SQIVND (reference sequence). Trimming removed 4 bases from V and 4 bases from J, with 13 bases in between. CDR3 residues: CASSKFREGYGYTF. The DNA for the CDR3 is TGTGCCAGTAGTAAGTTCAGGGAAGGCTATGGCTACACCTTC.

The V gene is TRBV4-2, the J gene TRBJ2-1; D unresolved. Deletions cut 0 bases from V and 6 bases from J, with 9 bases between. Germline V gives CDR1 LGHNA, CDR2 YNFKEQ. This CDR3 spans 14 amino acids. DNA for the CDR3: TGTGCCAGCAGCCAAGAAGTAGAATCCAATGAGCAGTTCTTC. This translates into CASSQEVESNEQFF.

The chain carries TRBV23-1 and TRBJ2-7; 12 nucleotides match TRBD2. TRBV23-1 qualifies as an ORF whose function is uncertain. With V trimmed by 1 base and J by 8 bases, 15 bases remained unmatched. This CDR3 region has 18 residues. The CDR3 sequence: CASSQYLTSGRSPAKQYF. The CDR3 DNA sequence: TGCGCCAGCAGTCAATATCTAACTAGCGGGAGGTCACCTGCCAAGCAGTACTTC.

This chain connects TRBV10-3 to TRBJ2-5; 11 bases match TRBD1. CDR1 and CDR2 from the germline V gene are ENHRY and SYGVKD. The V segment lost 5 bases and the J segment 4 bases; nucleotides outside the gene matches: 3. The CDR3 covers 14 residues. CDR3 DNA sequence: TGTGCCATCAGTCGAGGGACAGGGGGAGAGACCCAGTACTTC. Translation gives CAISRGTGGETQYF.

The chain has TRBV7-2 and TRBJ2-2, with a tentative D call TRBD1 (6 bases). From germline, CDR1 is SGHTA and CDR2 FQGNSA. The V gene lost 2 bases and the J gene lost 5 bases, with 12 bases spanning the gap. This CDR3 has 15 amino acids. CDR3 DNA sequence: TGTGCCAGCAGCTTAAGGGGGAAGCGGACCGGGGAGCTGTTTTTT. Residues: CASSLRGKRTGELFF.

The chain recombines TRBV9 with TRBJ2-7; D is unclear. The V end was cut by 4 bases, the J end by 7 bases, with 12 bases between. The CDR3 totals 12 residues. In germline, CDR1 is SGDLS, CDR2 YYNGEE. CDR3 sequence: CASSTPNSEQYF. The DNA of the CDR3 is TGTGCCAGCAGCACTCCGAATAGTGAGCAGTACTTC.

This chain connects TRBV7-9 to TRBJ1-4, with 7 bases that match TRBD1. This CDR3 has 13 amino acids. The V gene end was trimmed by 3 bases and the J gene end by 8 bases; junction bases not matched to a gene: 3. The germline CDR1 and CDR2 sequences are SEHNR and FQNEAQ (reference sequence). The CDR3 DNA follows: TGTGCCAGCAGCTTGGCAGGGGGAGAAAAACTGTTTTTT. Translating gives CASSLAGGEKLFF. Filled out from reference TRBV7-9 and TRBJ1-4, the complete variable domain reads DTGVSQNPRHKITKRGQNVTFRCDPISEHNRLYWYRQTLGQGPEFLTYFQNEAQLEKSRLLSDRFSAERPKGSFSTLEIQRTEQGDSAMYLCASSLAGGEKLFFGSGTQLSVL.

This sequence joins TRBV5-4 and TRBJ2-7; TRBD2 is a possible D gene (6 bases). Germline V CDR1 and CDR2: SGHNT, YYREEE (reference sequence). V lost 0 bases to trimming and J lost 2 bases, with 12 bases between them. The CDR3 length is 15 residues. The DNA of the CDR3 is TGTGCCAGCAGCTTGGGGCGGCGGGGAGCCTACGAGCAGTACTTC. Encoded protein: CASSLGRRGAYEQYF.